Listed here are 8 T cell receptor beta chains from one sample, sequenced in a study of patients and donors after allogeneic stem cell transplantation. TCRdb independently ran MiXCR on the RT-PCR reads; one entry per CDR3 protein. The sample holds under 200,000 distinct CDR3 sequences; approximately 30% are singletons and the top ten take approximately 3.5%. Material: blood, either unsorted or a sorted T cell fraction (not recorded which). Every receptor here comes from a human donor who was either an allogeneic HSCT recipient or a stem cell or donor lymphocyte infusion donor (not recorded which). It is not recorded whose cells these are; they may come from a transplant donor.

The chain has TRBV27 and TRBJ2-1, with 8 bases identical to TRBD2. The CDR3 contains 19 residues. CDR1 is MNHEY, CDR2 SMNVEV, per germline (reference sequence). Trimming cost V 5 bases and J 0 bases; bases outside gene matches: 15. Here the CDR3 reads CASSQLDTLLAGSYNEQFF. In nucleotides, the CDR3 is TGTGCCAGCAGTCAACTAGACACCCTTCTAGCGGGCTCCTACAATGAGCAGTTCTTC.

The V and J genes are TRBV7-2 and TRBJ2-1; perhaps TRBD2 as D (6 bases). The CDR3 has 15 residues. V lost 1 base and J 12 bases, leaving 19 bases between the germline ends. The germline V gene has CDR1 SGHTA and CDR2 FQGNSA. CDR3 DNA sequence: TGTGCCAGCAGCTTAGGGACTACTCTTTGGGGTGTGCAGTTCTTC. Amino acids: CASSLGTTLWGVQFF.

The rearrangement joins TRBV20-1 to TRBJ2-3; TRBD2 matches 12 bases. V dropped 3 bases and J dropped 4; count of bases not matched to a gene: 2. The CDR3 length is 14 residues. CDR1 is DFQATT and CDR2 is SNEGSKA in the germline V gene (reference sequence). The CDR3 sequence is CSARGLAGPDTQYF. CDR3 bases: TGCAGTGCTAGGGGACTAGCGGGCCCAGATACGCAGTATTTT.

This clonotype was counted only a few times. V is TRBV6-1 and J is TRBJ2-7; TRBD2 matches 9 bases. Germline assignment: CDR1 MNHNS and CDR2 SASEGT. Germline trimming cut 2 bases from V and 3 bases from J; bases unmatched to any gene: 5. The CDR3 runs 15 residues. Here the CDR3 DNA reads TGTGCCAGCAGTGAAACACTAGCGGGCCTCTACGAGCAGTACTTC. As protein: CASSETLAGLYEQYF.

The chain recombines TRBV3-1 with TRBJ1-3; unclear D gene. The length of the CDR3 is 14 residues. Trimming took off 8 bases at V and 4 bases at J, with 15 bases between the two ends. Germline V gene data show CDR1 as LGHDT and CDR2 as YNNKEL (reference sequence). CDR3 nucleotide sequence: TGTGCCAGCGGCCTCGGTCGGAAGGGAAACACCATATATTTT. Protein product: CASGLGRKGNTIYF. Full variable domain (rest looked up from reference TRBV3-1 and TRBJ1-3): DTAVSQTPKYLVTQMGNDKSIKCEQNLGHDTMYWYKQDSKKFLKIMFSYNNKELIINETVPNRFSPKSPDKAHLNLHINSLELGDSAVYFCASGLGRKGNTIYFGEGSWLTVV.

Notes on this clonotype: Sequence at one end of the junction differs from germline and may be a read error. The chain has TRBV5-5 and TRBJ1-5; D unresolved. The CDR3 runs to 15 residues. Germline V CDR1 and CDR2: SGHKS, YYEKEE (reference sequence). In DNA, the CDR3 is TGTGCCAGCAGCTTGGTTCCGGGTAGTAATCACCCCCAGCATTTT. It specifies CASSLVPGSNHPQHF.

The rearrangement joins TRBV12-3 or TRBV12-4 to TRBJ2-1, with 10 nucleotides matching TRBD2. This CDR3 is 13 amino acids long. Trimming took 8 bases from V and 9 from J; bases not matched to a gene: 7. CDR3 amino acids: CASELAGVSEQFF. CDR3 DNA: TGTGCCAGCGAGCTAGCGGGAGTTTCTGAGCAGTTCTTC.

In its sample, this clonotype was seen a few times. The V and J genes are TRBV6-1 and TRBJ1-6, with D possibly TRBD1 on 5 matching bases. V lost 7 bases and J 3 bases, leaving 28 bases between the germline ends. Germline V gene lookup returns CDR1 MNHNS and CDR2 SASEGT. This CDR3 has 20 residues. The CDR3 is CASNGWGGPGPPHYNSPLHF. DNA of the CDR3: TGTGCCAGCAATGGATGGGGCGGTCCGGGCCCTCCTCACTATAATTCACCCCTCCACTTT.